The 4 T cell receptor beta chains given below trace back to one sample, sequenced in a study of blood T cells in healthy people across ages. A sample-barcoded 5' primer and a J-beta primer mix were used in a second PCR of roughly 7 to 11 cycles. TCRdb reprocessed the 5' RACE reads via MiXCR and lists one record per CDR3 protein. The table lists roughly 1,500,000 distinct CDR3 sequences, about 31% of them singletons. The material sequenced was blood. The receptors here all came from a woman in her 30s in good health.

This clonotype was recorded many times. V and J are TRBV20-1 and TRBJ2-1, with D possibly matching TRBD1 (6 bases). The CDR3 extends over 15 amino acids. The V gene lost 0 bases and the J gene lost 7 bases, with 16 bases spanning the gap. From germline, CDR1 is DFQATT and CDR2 SNEGSKA (reference sequence). The CDR3 protein is CSARDRRQGLNEQFF. CDR3 DNA sequence: TGCAGTGCTAGAGATCGGAGGCAGGGGTTGAATGAGCAGTTCTTC.

The chain links TRBV4-2 to TRBJ1-1, with 9 positions matching TRBD1. V was clipped by 5 bases and J by 13 bases; unmatched bases: 17. Germline V CDR1 and CDR2: LGHNA, YNFKEQ. CDR3 length: 15 residues. Here the CDR3 reads CASSTITGTGTHVFF. The CDR3 DNA reads as TGTGCCAGCAGCACAATAACCGGGACAGGGACCCATGTTTTCTTT.

This clonotype turned up a few times. V is TRBV4-1 and J is TRBJ2-3; TRBD2 might be the D (6 bases). The CDR3 is 18 residues long. Trimming removed 0 bases from V and 1 base from J, with 17 bases in between. CDR1 and CDR2 from the germline V gene are MGHRA and YSYEKL. The CDR3 reads CASSQDAWDRGGTDTQYF. The CDR3 DNA reads as TGCGCCAGCAGCCAAGATGCGTGGGACCGCGGGGGCACAGATACGCAGTATTTT.

This chain joins TRBV5-1 and TRBJ2-1; 15 bases agree with TRBD2. The CDR3 extends over 16 amino acids. CDR1 is SGHRS and CDR2 is YFSETQ in the germline V gene. The junction had 6 bases not matched to a gene; V was cut back by 4 bases and J by 7 bases. The CDR3 here is CASSRDGTSGGNEQFF. CDR3 coding DNA: TGCGCCAGCAGCCGGGACGGGACTAGCGGGGGGAATGAGCAGTTCTTC. Complete variable domain (other parts from reference TRBV5-1 and TRBJ2-1): KAGVTQTPRYLIKTRGQQVTLSCSPISGHRSVSWYQQTPGQGLQFLFEYFSETQRNKGNFPGRFSGRQFSNSRSEMNVSTLELGDSALYLCASSRDGTSGGNEQFFGPGTRLTVL.